The 23 T cell receptor beta chains reported below all come from one sample, sequenced in a study of beta chain features in type 1 diabetes. The whole isolated RNA underwent reverse transcription, so sequencing captured expressed TCRB transcripts. TCRdb's table, derived via immunoSEQ multiplex PCR, lists solely in-frame clones and lacks some. The sample contains 130,000 to 150,000 clones, under 11% of which appear only once. The sequenced material came from naive CD4+ T cells from blood. These TCRs come from a man younger than 30 in good health.

This clone was observed a few times. The chain joins TRBV19 to TRBJ1-5, with D possibly being TRBD1 (6 bases). V was cut by 6 bases and J by 3 bases, with 9 bases left in between. The CDR3 consists of 13 residues. The V gene's germline CDR1 is LNHDA and CDR2 SQIVND (reference sequence). CDR3 sequence reads: CASSRDNNQPQHF. The CDR3 DNA follows: TGTGCCAGTAGCCGGGACAACAATCAGCCCCAGCATTTT.

The chain joins TRBV28 to TRBJ1-6; D is possibly TRBD1 (6 bases). CDR3 length equals 13 residues. Per the germline V gene, CDR1 is MDHEN and CDR2 is SYDVKM. The V gene lost 7 bases and the J gene lost 7 bases, with 11 bases spanning the gap. The CDR3 bases are TGTGCCAGCATTCACAGGGAAAATTCACCCCTCCACTTT. Protein: CASIHRENSPLHF.

The V call is TRBV30, the J call TRBJ2-4; 9 bases map to TRBD1. V lost 5 bases and J lost 9; bases outside the gene matches: 11. Germline loops: CDR1 GTSNPN, CDR2 SVGIG (reference sequence). This CDR3 is 14 amino acids long. The CDR3 DNA follows: TGTGCCTGGGGCTTACAGGGGGCGCCGAGCATTCAGTACTTC. It encodes CAWGLQGAPSIQYF. The full variable domain, its missing parts supplied by reference TRBV30 and TRBJ2-4, is SQTIHQWPATLVQPVGSPLSLECTVEGTSNPNLYWYRQAAGRGLQLLFYSVGIGQISSEVPQNLSASRPQDRQFILSSKKLLLSDSGFYLCAWGLQGAPSIQYFGAGTRLSVL.

This rearrangement joins TRBV9 to TRBJ2-3; D is unclear. This CDR3 has 14 amino acids. Looked up from germline, CDR1 is SGDLS and CDR2 is YYNGEE. Trimming cost V 4 bases and J 0 bases, with 9 bases left between them. CDR3: CASSRTTSTDTQYF. CDR3 bases: TGTGCCAGCAGCCGAACTACTAGCACAGATACGCAGTATTTT.

V usage is TRBV9 and J usage is TRBJ1-5; TRBD1 matches 7 bases. V dropped 8 bases and J dropped 6; count of bases not matched to a gene: 20. CDR3 length: 17 residues. From germline, CDR1 is SGDLS and CDR2 YYNGEE. In DNA form, the CDR3 reads TGTGCCAGAACCCAGGCTGACAGGGTAAGTTGGCGTCAGCCCCAGCATTTT. Translating it yields CARTQADRVSWRQPQHF.

The chain recombines TRBV7-2 with TRBJ2-3; 10 bases fit TRBD2. The CDR3 is 17 residues long. CDR1 SGHTA and CDR2 FQGNSA come from the germline V gene. V lost 5 bases and J lost 4; bases outside the gene matches: 12. This chain's CDR3 is CASSLKRGGLVADTQYF. In DNA form, the CDR3 reads TGTGCCAGCAGCCTAAAGCGGGGGGGCCTGGTAGCAGATACGCAGTATTTT.

This clone was counted a few times. J is TRBJ1-2 and V is TRBV28; possible D gene TRBD1, 6 bases. The germline gives CDR1 MDHEN, CDR2 SYDVKM. Between the trimmed V and J ends, which lost 6 bases and 5 bases, there was a span of 13 bases. This CDR3 is 13 amino acids long. CDR3 loop: CASSPDRFYGYTF. The CDR3 bases are TGTGCCAGCAGCCCTGACAGGTTTTATGGCTACACCTTC.

J is TRBJ1-4 and V is TRBV30, with D perhaps TRBD1 (6 bases). Germline CDR1 is GTSNPN and CDR2 is SVGIG (reference sequence). There are 17 residues in the CDR3. V lost 2 bases, J lost 2 bases, and 18 bases lay in between. DNA for the CDR3: TGTGCCTGGAGTACGGGACACACCGCCTCGACTAATGAAAAACTGTTTTTT. This gives the protein CAWSTGHTASTNEKLFF.

With regard to this clone: Because it lacks the conserved phenylalanine or tryptophan at the end, this CDR3 is likely a read error. Because the CDR3's place on the DNA is in doubt, the DNA is left out and the CDR3 is given as listed by TCRdb. The V call is TRBV21-1, the J call TRBJ1-2. TRBV21-1 is flagged as a pseudogene. Ends included, the CDR3 has 8 residues. The CDR3 spells CASTPGAV.

This sequence joins TRBV7-6 and TRBJ1-3, with 8 nucleotides matching TRBD1. The CDR3 covers 16 residues. Unmatched junction bases numbered 4, after V lost 1 base and J lost 2 bases. Germline CDR1 reads SGHVS; CDR2 reads FNYEAQ. CDR3 bases: TGTGCCAGCAGCTTAGGAAGGGGACAGGCTGGAAACACCATATATTTT. Translated, it gives CASSLGRGQAGNTIYF.

The V call is TRBV12-5, the J call TRBJ2-7, with a possible D match to TRBD1 (8 bases). CDR3 length: 18 residues. V was shortened by 0 bases and J by 3 bases, with 21 bases between the two germline ends. CDR1 and CDR2 (germline): LGHNT, FRNRAP. DNA of the CDR3: TGTGCTAGTGGTTTGGTACCCAGAGGGAGGGACAGGCGCTACGAGCAGTACTTC. Protein sequence: CASGLVPRGRDRRYEQYF.

This clone was seen more than once but under ten times. The J gene is TRBJ1-2, the V gene TRBV5-1, with 9 nucleotides matching TRBD1. Germline-derived CDR1 and CDR2 are SGHRS and YFSETQ. CDR3 length: 14 amino acids. V lost 0 bases, J lost 4 bases, and 1 base stayed unmatched. The CDR3 sequence: CASSLGTGVYGYTF. In DNA form, the CDR3 reads TGCGCCAGCAGCTTGGGGACAGGGGTCTATGGCTACACCTTC. Complete variable domain (other parts from reference TRBV5-1 and TRBJ1-2): KAGVTQTPRYLIKTRGQQVTLSCSPISGHRSVSWYQQTPGQGLQFLFEYFSETQRNKGNFPGRFSGRQFSNSRSEMNVSTLELGDSALYLCASSLGTGVYGYTFGSGTRLTVV.

The V call is TRBV9, the J call TRBJ2-1; 8 bases fit TRBD2. V gave up 1 base and J gave up 0 bases; unmatched junction bases: 3. From germline, CDR1 is SGDLS and CDR2 YYNGEE. CDR3 length equals 16 residues. CDR3 DNA sequence: TGTGCCAGCAGCGTACGGGGGGGTGACTCCTACAATGAGCAGTTCTTC. Translating gives CASSVRGGDSYNEQFF. The full variable domain, its missing parts supplied by reference TRBV9 and TRBJ2-1, is DSGVTQTPKHLITATGQRVTLRCSPRSGDLSVYWYQQSLDQGLQFLIQYYNGEERAKGNILERFSAQQFPDLHSELNLSSLELGDSALYFCASSVRGGDSYNEQFFGPGTRLTVL.

This clone was counted only a few times. The rearrangement uses TRBV5-6 and TRBJ1-6; 9 nucleotides align to TRBD1. Germline V CDR1 and CDR2: SGHDT, YYEEEE. V was clipped by 5 bases and J by 9 bases; unmatched bases: 6. CDR3 size: 14 residues. The chain's CDR3 is CASRKQGAGSPLHF. DNA of the CDR3: TGTGCCAGCAGAAAACAGGGGGCTGGTTCACCCCTCCACTTT.

The chain has TRBV19 and TRBJ1-2; no definite D call. Germline V gene sequence: CDR1 LNHDA, CDR2 SQIVND (reference sequence). The CDR3 spans 17 residues. V lost 5 bases and J lost 5, with 24 bases in between. CDR3 region: CASSGRHSRRIEYGYTF. The CDR3, as DNA: TGTGCCAGTAGTGGTCGCCATTCACGGAGAATAGAGTATGGCTACACCTTC.

Only a few counts were recorded for this clone. The rearrangement links TRBV28 to TRBJ2-4, with D maybe TRBD1 (6 bases). The CDR3 runs 15 residues. From germline, CDR1 is MDHEN and CDR2 SYDVKM. Trimming pared 5 bases from V and 4 bases from J, leaving 15 bases between. This CDR3 is CASSPAGTQKNIQYF. The CDR3 coding sequence is TGTGCCAGCAGTCCCGCCGGGACACAGAAAAACATTCAGTACTTC.

The rearrangement joins TRBV19 to TRBJ1-2, with 9 bases matching TRBD1. V trimming: 2 bases; J trimming: 6 bases; junction bases outside the gene matches: 4. The CDR3 runs 14 residues. Germline CDR1 is LNHDA and CDR2 is SQIVND (reference sequence). The CDR3 spells CASSIPTGGDGYTF. The DNA for the CDR3 is TGTGCCAGTAGTATACCTACAGGGGGCGATGGCTACACCTTC.

This clone was seen a handful of times. The chain is built from TRBV7-9 and TRBJ2-5; 8 positions match TRBD2. Germline CDR1 and CDR2: SEHNR and FQNEAQ (reference sequence). This CDR3 is 14 amino acids long. Losses at the gene ends were 2 bases for V and 4 bases for J; bases not matched to a gene: 3. The CDR3 is CASSLFLAGETQYF. The DNA for the CDR3 is TGTGCCAGCAGCTTATTTCTAGCGGGAGAGACCCAGTACTTC.

This chain uses TRBV7-2 with TRBJ1-1; no firm D call. The germline V gene encodes CDR1 SGHTA and CDR2 FQGNSA. The CDR3 extends over 14 amino acids. Trimming cost V 1 base and J 2 bases, with 8 bases left between them. The DNA for the CDR3 is TGTGCCAGCAGCTTAGTTTCAGGAAACACTGAAGCTTTCTTT. Amino acid sequence: CASSLVSGNTEAFF.

The CDR3 loop is CSVSGTGDFYGYTF. CDR3 sequence (DNA): TGCAGCGTTTCCGGGACAGGGGACTTCTATGGCTACACCTTC. The chain recombines TRBV29-1 with TRBJ1-2, with TRBD1 matching over 10 bases. Germline V CDR1 and CDR2: SQVTM, ANQGSEA. Trimming took 5 bases from V and 4 from J; bases not matched to a gene: 7. The CDR3 length is 14 residues. Filled out from reference TRBV29-1 and TRBJ1-2, the complete variable domain reads SAVISQKPSRDICQRGTSLTIQCQVDSQVTMMFWYRQQPGQSLTLIATANQGSEATYESGFVIDKFPISRPNLTFSTLTVSNMSPEDSSIYLCSVSGTGDFYGYTFGSGTRLTVV.

There are a few counts of this clone. The CDR3 DNA reads TGCGCCAGCAGCCGCGGGACAGACGATTCACCCCTCCACTTT. This gives the protein CASSRGTDDSPLHF. This chain uses TRBV5-1 with TRBJ1-6, with 7 bases aligning to TRBD1. The CDR3 contains 14 residues. CDR1 and CDR2 from the germline V gene are SGHRS and YFSETQ. The junction had 6 bases not matched to a gene; V was cut back by 4 bases and J by 8 bases.

This chain uses TRBV14 with TRBJ2-2; tentative D call: TRBD2 (5 bases). Trimming stripped 3 bases from V and 6 bases from J, with 5 bases between. Per germline, CDR1 SGHDN and CDR2 FVKESK. This CDR3 has 12 amino acids. DNA for the CDR3: TGTGCCAGCAGCCACGGGGCCGGGGAGCTGTTTTTT. Amino acids: CASSHGAGELFF.

With respect to this clone: The junction differs from germline at one of its ends, possibly a read error. The rearrangement uses TRBV2 and TRBJ2-5; 8 bases are a match to TRBD2. In germline, CDR1 is SNHLY, CDR2 FYNNEI. This CDR3 has 14 amino acids. This CDR3 reads CATSQSGGGETQYF. CDR3 sequence (DNA): TGTGCCACCAGTCAGAGCGGGGGAGGGGAGACCCAGTACTTC.